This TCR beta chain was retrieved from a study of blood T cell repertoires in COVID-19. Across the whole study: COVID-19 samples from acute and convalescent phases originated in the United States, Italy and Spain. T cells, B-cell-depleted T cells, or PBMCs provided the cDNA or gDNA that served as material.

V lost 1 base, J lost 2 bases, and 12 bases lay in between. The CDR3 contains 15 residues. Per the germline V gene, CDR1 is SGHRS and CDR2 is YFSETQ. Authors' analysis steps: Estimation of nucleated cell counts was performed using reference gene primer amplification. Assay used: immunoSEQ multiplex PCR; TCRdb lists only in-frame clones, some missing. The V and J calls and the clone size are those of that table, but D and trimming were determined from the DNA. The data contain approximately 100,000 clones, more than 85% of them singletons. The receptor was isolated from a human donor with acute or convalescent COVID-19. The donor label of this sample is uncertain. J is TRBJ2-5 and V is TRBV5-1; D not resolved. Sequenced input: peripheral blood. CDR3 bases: TGCGCCAGCAGCTTGAATATTATTCCTCAAGAGACCCAGTACTTC. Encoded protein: CASSLNIIPQETQYF.